Reported below is one TCR beta chain. Antigen specificity is unknown. The sample originates from a study of cytomegalovirus exposure and HLA in healthy donors. The V and J ends lost 2 bases and 2 bases respectively, with 13 bases between them. This CDR3 has 16 residues. Germline-derived CDR1 and CDR2 are MNHEY and SVGAGI. Study findings and constraints: It was taken for granted in presence/absence analyses that sequencing depth across donors was roughly uniform. There were reportedly fewer N-insertions in an Asian-associated ancestry cluster than the roughly 670-donor mean, in a later analysis. It was reported that TCR beta sequences correctly inferred the HLA-A and HLA-B alleles for most subjects.

Both 60 Vbeta primers and 13 Jbeta primers went into the PCR. The table came from immunoSEQ multiplex PCR; TCRdb's copy has only in-frame clones and leaves some out. The table records about 140,000 clones, 61% of them present only once. The sequence was obtained from a male donor in good health and CMV-seronegative. Sequencing input: PBMCs. The chain has TRBV6-5 and TRBJ1-3, with a tentative D call TRBD1 (6 bases). The CDR3 is CASSYGTGSTGNTIYF. CDR3 DNA: TGTGCCAGCAGTTACGGAACAGGGTCTACTGGAAACACCATATATTTT.